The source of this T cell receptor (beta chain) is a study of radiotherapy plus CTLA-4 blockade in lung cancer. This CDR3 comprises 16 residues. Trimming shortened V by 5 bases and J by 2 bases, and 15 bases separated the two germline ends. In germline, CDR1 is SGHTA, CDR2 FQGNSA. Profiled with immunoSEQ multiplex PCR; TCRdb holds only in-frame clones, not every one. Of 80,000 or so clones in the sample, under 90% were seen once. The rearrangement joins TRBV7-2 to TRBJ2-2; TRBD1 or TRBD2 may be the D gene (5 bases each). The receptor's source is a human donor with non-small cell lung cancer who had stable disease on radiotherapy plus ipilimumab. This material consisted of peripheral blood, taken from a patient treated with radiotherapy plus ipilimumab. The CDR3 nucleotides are TGTGCCAGCAGCCCCCATGGGGACGCCAACACCGGGGAGCTGTTTTTT. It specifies CASSPHGDANTGELFF.